The 18 T cell receptor beta chains below all came from one sample that was sequenced in a study of T cell repertoires in cytomegalovirus infection. TCRdb processed the reads anew with MiXCR; each CDR3 protein has one entry. Among 250,000 to 350,000 distinct CDR3 sequences listed, roughly 24% were seen once. Sequencing was carried out using PBMCs. The receptors shown here come from a human donor in good health (CMV status not recorded). Some clones in this sample may be carry-over from other donors' samples.

The rearrangement joins TRBV12-3 or TRBV12-4 to TRBJ1-1, with TRBD1 matching over 10 bases. J was trimmed by 5 bases and V by 6 bases; bases with no gene match: 9. The CDR3 sequence is 15 residues long. CDR3 nucleotides: TGTGCCAGCAGCTCCCTGACAGGGGGCGCGACTGAAGCTTTCTTT. This translates into CASSSLTGGATEAFF.

The rearrangement uses TRBV20-1 and TRBJ2-1, with TRBD1 as a possible D gene (5 bases). With 5 bases removed from V and 8 bases from J, the gap between germline ends came to 16 bases. Germline lookup yields CDR1 DFQATT and CDR2 SNEGSKA (reference sequence). This CDR3 is built from 13 residues. DNA of the CDR3: TGCAGTGCTGAGTGGCAGGGCCTAGATGAGCAGTTCTTC. Its translation: CSAEWQGLDEQFF.

The J gene is TRBJ2-7, the V gene TRBV11-2, with a possible D match to TRBD1 (5 bases). The CDR3 runs 16 residues. CDR1 is SGHAT and CDR2 is FQNNGV in the germline V gene. V shed 5 bases and J shed 4 bases, with 21 bases lying between them. In DNA, the CDR3 is TGTGCCAGCAGCCCGGTTTGGGGCAGGCTAAATTACGAGCAGTACTTC. This translates into CASSPVWGRLNYEQYF.

This clonotype was seen ten or more times. This sequence joins TRBV7-2 and TRBJ2-6, with TRBD1 matching over 8 bases. Germline values: CDR1 SGHTA, CDR2 FQGNSA. The CDR3 spans 18 residues. With V trimmed by 5 bases and J by 3 bases, 12 bases remained unmatched. CDR3 sequence reads: CASSIIRQGAGGANVLTF. The CDR3 DNA reads TGTGCCAGCAGCATTATAAGGCAGGGGGCTGGTGGGGCCAACGTCCTGACTTTC.

The table lists this clonotype with a few counts. The chain joins TRBV19 to TRBJ1-5; 8 positions match TRBD1. Germline V gives CDR1 LNHDA, CDR2 SQIVND (reference sequence). J gave up 5 bases and V 8 bases, and 11 bases lay outside the gene matches. The CDR3 consists of 15 residues. CDR3 loop: CASRSLDRAHQPQHF. CDR3 DNA: TGTGCCAGTCGTAGTTTGGACAGGGCCCATCAGCCCCAGCATTTT.

The CDR3 sequence is CASSQDQAVQETQYF. In DNA form, the CDR3 reads TGCGCCAGCAGCCAAGATCAGGCAGTACAAGAGACCCAGTACTTC. The J gene is TRBJ2-5, the V gene TRBV4-1; no definite D call. The CDR3 runs to 15 residues. Germline-derived CDR1 and CDR2 are MGHRA and YSYEKL. Trimming removed 0 bases at V and 2 bases at J, with 10 bases between.

V gene TRBV3-1 combines with J gene TRBJ2-5; D unresolved. The CDR3 consists of 14 residues. V lost 5 bases and J 4 bases, leaving 14 bases between the germline ends. Per germline, CDR1 LGHDT and CDR2 YNNKEL (reference sequence). The CDR3 protein is CASSAAGRRETQYF. The CDR3 DNA reads as TGTGCCAGCAGCGCCGCCGGACGGAGAGAGACCCAGTACTTC.

This clonotype was detected a few times. For the CDR3, the DNA is TGTGCTAGTGGTTCCCCCCAGGACAGGGGTAACTACGAGCAGTACTTC. It is translated as CASGSPQDRGNYEQYF. This sequence joins TRBV12-5 and TRBJ2-7, with 9 bases identical to TRBD1. Germline lookup yields CDR1 LGHNT and CDR2 FRNRAP. The ends lost 4 bases at V and 3 bases at J; junction bases unmatched: 10. The CDR3 is 16 residues long.

The chain combines TRBV28 with TRBJ2-7, with 11 bases lining up with TRBD1. The CDR3 sequence is 13 residues long. Germline values: CDR1 MDHEN, CDR2 SYDVKM. V was pared by 5 bases and J by 6 bases, with 3 bases of the junction left unmatched. The CDR3 DNA is TGTGCCAGCAGTACCGGGACAGGGGGCGAGCAGTACTTC. Protein product: CASSTGTGGEQYF. Filled out from reference TRBV28 and TRBJ2-7, the complete variable domain reads DVKVTQSSRYLVKRTGEKVFLECVQDMDHENMFWYRQDPGLGLRLIYFSYDVKMKEKGDIPEGYSVSREKKERFSLILESASTNQTSMYLCASSTGTGGEQYFGPGTRLTVT.

This clonotype was seen repeatedly, ten times or more. J is TRBJ2-5 and V is TRBV6-2 or TRBV6-3; TRBD2 agrees at 7 bases. From germline, CDR1 is MNHEY and CDR2 SVGEGT. CDR3 length: 16 residues. V gave up 2 bases and J gave up 4 bases; unmatched junction bases: 10. The CDR3 protein is CASSYRASGSRETQYF. The CDR3 DNA sequence: TGTGCCAGCAGTTACCGGGCTAGCGGAAGTCGAGAGACCCAGTACTTC.

The CDR3, as DNA: TGTGCCAGCAGTTTAAAAGAAAAACTGTTTTTT. It yields the protein CASSLKEKLFF. This chain links TRBV12-3 or TRBV12-4 with TRBJ1-4, with no clear D. Between the trimmed V and J ends, which lost 2 bases and 8 bases, there was a span of 3 bases. This CDR3 has 11 amino acids.

The gene calls are TRBV7-2 and TRBJ1-1; 12 nucleotides line up with TRBD1. Germline trimming cut 5 bases from V and 4 bases from J; bases unmatched to any gene: 8. CDR1 is SGHTA, CDR2 FQGNSA, per germline. The CDR3 totals 16 residues. CDR3 residues: CASSTRGQGASTEAFF. The CDR3 DNA sequence: TGTGCCAGCAGCACCAGGGGACAGGGGGCAAGCACTGAAGCTTTCTTT.

In this sample, this clonotype turned up a few times. This rearrangement joins TRBV20-1 to TRBJ1-4; the match to TRBD1 covers 8 bases. Germline CDR1 reads DFQATT; CDR2 reads SNEGSKA (reference sequence). The CDR3 sequence is 14 residues long. V lost 3 bases to trimming and J lost 7 bases; unmatched junction nucleotides: 7. This chain's CDR3 is CSASSGTGREKLFF. The CDR3 region has the DNA TGCAGTGCTAGTTCCGGGACAGGCCGTGAAAAACTGTTTTTT.

This clonotype was counted many times. The chain couples TRBV5-1 to TRBJ2-1; D is ambiguous. With 0 bases removed from V and 3 bases from J, the gap between germline ends came to 10 bases. The germline CDR1 and CDR2 sequences are SGHRS and YFSETQ. The CDR3 covers 15 residues. The CDR3 DNA follows: TGCGCCAGCAGCTTGGCACCGGGTGACTACAATGAGCAGTTCTTC. Translated: CASSLAPGDYNEQFF.

This clonotype was detected only a few times. The V call is TRBV28, the J call TRBJ2-7, with 10 bases that match TRBD2. The J segment lost 3 bases and the V segment lost 8 bases, leaving 10 bases of the junction unmatched. Germline V CDR1 and CDR2: MDHEN, SYDVKM. This CDR3 has 15 amino acids. CDR3 DNA sequence: TGTGCCAGCTCCATAGCGGGGGGCCTTCTCTACGAGCAGTACTTC. It specifies CASSIAGGLLYEQYF.

The CDR3 DNA reads TGCAGTGTTGTTGGACAGGGAAATTCACCCCTCCACTTT. Translating gives CSVVGQGNSPLHF. The chain uses TRBV20-1 and TRBJ1-6; 8 bases line up with TRBD1. CDR1 is DFQATT, CDR2 SNEGSKA, per germline (reference sequence). The CDR3 consists of 13 residues. With 7 bases clipped from V and 7 bases from J, the junction kept 6 bases outside the gene matches.

This sequence joins TRBV19 and TRBJ2-6, with TRBD1 as a possible D gene (6 bases). V dropped 7 bases and J dropped 0 bases, with 13 bases sitting between them. There are 16 residues in the CDR3. Germline lookup yields CDR1 LNHDA and CDR2 SQIVND (reference sequence). CDR3 residues: CASIKTGSSGANVLTF. The CDR3 coding sequence is TGTGCCAGTATTAAGACAGGTTCCTCTGGGGCCAACGTCCTGACTTTC.

The chain recombines TRBV28 with TRBJ1-5; perhaps TRBD1 as D (6 bases). V was shortened by 10 bases and J by 0 bases, with 13 bases between the two germline ends. CDR1 and CDR2 (germline): MDHEN, SYDVKM. This CDR3 has 14 residues. This CDR3 is CATTGLISNQPQHF. CDR3 DNA sequence: TGTGCCACCACAGGGCTTATTAGCAATCAGCCCCAGCATTTT.